Shown below are 20 T cell receptor beta chains from a single sample sequenced in a study of blood T cells in healthy people across ages. Combining a sample-barcoded 5' primer with a J-beta primer mix, a second PCR ran for roughly 6 to 12 cycles. TCRdb recomputed calls from the 5' RACE reads with MiXCR, one row per CDR3 protein. The sample has about 650,000 distinct CDR3 sequences; around 52% are singletons. Material: blood. These receptors came from a woman aged 80 or over in good health.

This clonotype was recorded at least ten times. The V call is TRBV9, the J call TRBJ2-3; D unclear. Trimming cost V 0 bases and J 0 bases, with 17 bases left between them. The CDR3 contains 18 residues. Germline lookup yields CDR1 SGDLS and CDR2 YYNGEE. The CDR3 spells CASSVVAGVASSTDTQYF. The CDR3, as DNA: TGTGCCAGCAGCGTAGTGGCAGGCGTTGCTTCTAGCACAGATACGCAGTATTTT.

Points on this clonotype: This may come from a read error, since a much larger clone is one base off. V is TRBV5-1 and J is TRBJ2-3, with D perhaps assigned TRBD1 or TRBD2 (5 bases each). CDR1 and CDR2 from the germline V gene are SGHRS and YFSETQ. The CDR3 is made up of 15 amino acids. V was pared by 0 bases and J by 3 bases, with 11 bases between. CDR3 sequence reads: CASSLEVGETDTQYF. The CDR3 DNA reads as TGCGCCAGCAGCTTGGAGGTGGGGGAGACAGATACGCAGTATTTT.

In its sample, this clonotype was seen a few times. The chain links TRBV6-2 or TRBV6-3 to TRBJ2-5; D uncertain. V lost 0 bases, J lost 7 bases, and 12 bases lay in between. CDR3 length: 14 residues. Germline V CDR1 and CDR2: MNHEY, SVGEGT. This CDR3 reads CASSYSVVLGTQYF. The CDR3 nucleotides are TGTGCCAGCAGTTACTCGGTGGTCCTGGGGACCCAGTACTTC.

The table lists this clonotype with many counts. The V call is TRBV6-6, the J call TRBJ2-2; a weak D match, TRBD1 (6 bases). The CDR3 sequence is 15 residues long. The V end was cut by 0 bases, the J end by 3 bases, with 8 bases between. Germline V gene data show CDR1 as MNHNY and CDR2 as SVGAGI (reference sequence). CDR3 DNA sequence: TGTGCCAGCAGTTACTCGGACAGCTACACCGGGGAGCTGTTTTTT. It codes for CASSYSDSYTGELFF.

The chain joins TRBV4-1 to TRBJ1-2; TRBD1 agrees at 8 bases. Trimming removed 4 bases from V and 6 bases from J; junction bases left unmatched: 13. Germline V gene sequence: CDR1 MGHRA, CDR2 YSYEKL. CDR3 length: 16 residues. As DNA, the CDR3 is TGCGCCAGCAGCCCGGTCGACAGGGGTGGTTCTCATGGCTACACCTTC. It is translated as CASSPVDRGGSHGYTF.

On this clonotype: A single base separates this from a much larger clone, so it may be a read error. CDR3 residues: CASSLGNRGRWTDTRYF. CDR3 nucleotides: TGTGCCAGCAGCTTAGGGAACAGGGGGAGGTGGACGGATACGCGGTATTTT. This chain uses TRBV7-2 with TRBJ2-3, with 8 bases aligning to TRBD1. The CDR3 covers 17 residues. In germline, CDR1 is SGHTA, CDR2 FQGNSA.

This clonotype has a single count. V usage is TRBV6-1 and J usage is TRBJ1-2, with no clear D. Germline V lookup: CDR1 MNHNS, CDR2 SASEGT. CDR3 length: 17 amino acids. Trimming left V 4 bases short and J 9 bases short, with 27 bases between. The CDR3 nucleotides read TGTGCCAGCAGTGGGAATGAGAATATGGTTCCCAGGAGGAGCTACACCTTC. It specifies CASSGNENMVPRRSYTF.

The V call is TRBV12-3 or TRBV12-4, the J call TRBJ2-5; TRBD2 aligns across 9 bases. V gave up 4 bases and J gave up 4 bases; unmatched junction bases: 10. The CDR3 runs 16 residues. The CDR3 DNA reads as TGTGCCAGCAGTTCAGGGTCTAGCGGGAAGGGAGAGACCCAGTACTTC. This sequence encodes CASSSGSSGKGETQYF.

This clonotype was observed a handful of times. The rearrangement joins TRBV20-1 to TRBJ2-5; D is possibly TRBD1 (5 bases). The germline gives CDR1 DFQATT, CDR2 SNEGSKA (reference sequence). The CDR3 sequence is 14 residues long. The V end was cut by 2 bases, the J end by 11 bases, with 21 bases between. The CDR3 protein is CSARPGLGLNEQYF. The CDR3 nucleotides are TGCAGTGCTAGACCGGGCTTGGGGCTCAATGAGCAGTACTTC.

As concerns this clonotype: This may come from a read error, since a much larger clone is one base off. V is TRBV7-3 and J is TRBJ2-3, with D maybe TRBD2 (5 bases). The CDR3 runs 15 residues. Germline V gives CDR1 SGHTA, CDR2 FQGTGA. The chain's CDR3 is CAGSYDLGGTDTQYF. Written as DNA, the CDR3 is TGTGCCGGCAGCTACGACCTCGGGGGCACAGATACGCAGTATTTT. Combining the CDR3 with reference TRBV7-3 and TRBJ2-3 gives the whole variable domain GAGVSQTPSNKVTEKGKYVELRCDPISGHTALYWYRQSLGQGPEFLIYFQGTGAADDSGLPNDRFFAVRPEGSVSTLKIQRTERGDSAVYLCAGSYDLGGTDTQYFGPGTRLTVL.

This clonotype appeared once. The chain links TRBV6-1 to TRBJ1-2; no reliable D call. The germline gives CDR1 MNHNS, CDR2 SASEGT. V was shortened by 6 bases and J by 7 bases, with 15 bases between the two germline ends. This CDR3 comprises 13 residues. CDR3 protein: CASSVRGRGGYTF. As DNA, the CDR3 is TGTGCCAGCAGCGTCCGGGGTCGCGGTGGCTACACCTTC.

The chain couples TRBV7-9 to TRBJ2-1; perhaps D is TRBD1 or TRBD2 (5 bases each). The CDR3 consists of 11 residues. Trimming pared 5 bases from V and 12 bases from J, leaving 11 bases between. The germline CDR1 and CDR2 sequences are SEHNR and FQNEAQ (reference sequence). Written as DNA, the CDR3 is TGTGCCAGCAGCGGGGGAACGGCGCAGTTCTTC. It translates to CASSGGTAQFF.

The chain couples TRBV18 to TRBJ1-1; D uncertain. The ends were cut back, 4 bases at V and 7 bases at J, with 25 bases in the middle. Looked up from germline, CDR1 is KGHSH and CDR2 is LQKENI. The CDR3 spans 17 residues. In nucleotides, the CDR3 is TGTGCCAGCTCACGAGAGTGGACGCCCTTGACGCATCATGAAGCTTTCTTT. Protein sequence: CASSREWTPLTHHEAFF.

The J gene is TRBJ2-1, the V gene TRBV13, with 10 bases aligning to TRBD2. This CDR3 is built from 15 residues. The J segment lost 8 bases and the V segment lost 2 bases, leaving 6 bases of the junction unmatched. Germline lookup yields CDR1 PRHDT and CDR2 FYEKMQ (reference sequence). The CDR3: CASSLSGGASDEQFF. The CDR3 DNA reads as TGTGCCAGCAGCTTAAGCGGGGGGGCCTCGGATGAGCAGTTCTTC.

V gene TRBV5-1 combines with J gene TRBJ2-1; D remains ambiguous. The J call could be wrong; TRBJ2-7 is a better fit for the DNA end. This CDR3 has 13 residues. Germline-derived CDR1 and CDR2 are SGHRS and YFSETQ. This CDR3 is CASSGRSYNEQYF. The CDR3, as DNA: TGCGCCAGCAGCGGGCGCTCCTACAATGAGCAGTACTTC.

Concerning this clonotype itself: A read error may be the cause here, since a much bigger clone is one base away. The V call is TRBV29-1, the J call TRBJ2-3; D unclear. Looked up from germline, CDR1 is SQVTM and CDR2 is ANQGSEA. The CDR3 is made up of 13 amino acids. This CDR3 is CSVDRQLTDTRYF. The CDR3 nucleotides are TGCAGCGTTGATAGGCAGCTCACAGATACGCGGTATTTT.

The chain combines TRBV10-3 with TRBJ2-5; 7 bases map to TRBD2. Germline CDR1 ENHRY, CDR2 SYGVKD. CDR3 length equals 15 residues. V trimming: 2 bases; J trimming: 0 bases; junction bases outside the gene matches: 3. CDR3 coding DNA: TGTGCCATCAGTGAGCTAACTAGCGACCAAGAGACCCAGTACTTC. It is translated as CAISELTSDQETQYF.

In the case of this clonotype: A read error may explain this, as a much larger clone is one base away. The chain carries TRBV20-1 and TRBJ1-2; D not certain. Trimming took 3 bases from V and 0 from J, leaving 14 bases between them. Germline CDR1 is DFQATT and CDR2 is SNEGSKA (reference sequence). This CDR3 is 15 amino acids long. In nucleotides, the CDR3 is TGCAGTGCTAGGAGGGCAGGCCGGGCTAACTATGGCTACACCTTC. Translated, it gives CSARRAGRANYGYTF.

This clonotype was seen just once. This may be a read error, as it is one base from a much larger clone. This chain links TRBV15 with TRBJ2-5; D is uncertain. This CDR3 has 12 residues. Deletions cut 0 bases from V and 11 bases from J, with 10 bases between. Germline V lookup: CDR1 LNHNV, CDR2 YYDKDF (reference sequence). CDR3 coding DNA: TGTGCCACCAGCAGAGACTTTAGTAGGCAGTACTTC. Translating it yields CATSRDFSRQYF.

The sample holds a few counts of this clonotype. This may be a read error, as it is one base from a much larger clone. The chain carries TRBV28 and TRBJ2-5; the D is unclear. This CDR3 has 13 residues. Trimming left V 4 bases short and J 5 bases short, with 11 bases between. Germline CDR1 reads MDHEN; CDR2 reads SYDVKM. Here the CDR3 reads CASSCLGRETQYF. In nucleotides, the CDR3 is TGTGCCAGCAGTTGCTTGGGCCGGGAGACCCAGTACTTC.